These 27 T cell receptor beta chains share one sample of origin, sequenced in a study of blood T cell repertoires in COVID-19. The method was immunoSEQ multiplex PCR; TCRdb's version includes in-frame clones alone and lacks a portion of them. Of hundreds of thousands of clones listed, roughly nine tenths are singletons. Sequenced material: peripheral blood. These receptors came from a man aged 18 to 35 with COVID-19, enrolled during active disease.

As to this clone: In the same sample, other DNA sequences code for this CDR3. This chain links TRBV19 with TRBJ2-1, with 12 positions matching TRBD2. V was pared by 5 bases and J by 6 bases, with 2 bases of the junction left unmatched. Germline CDR1 LNHDA, CDR2 SQIVND (reference sequence). The CDR3 is 14 residues long. CDR3 residues: CASSLAGGPNEQFF. DNA of the CDR3: TGTGCCAGTAGTCTAGCGGGAGGGCCCAATGAGCAGTTCTTC.

This clone has a single count. The rearrangement uses TRBV5-6 and TRBJ2-6, with 7 bases lining up with TRBD1. Germline assignment: CDR1 SGHDT and CDR2 YYEEEE. The CDR3 runs to 11 residues. V was pared by 4 bases and J by 18 bases, with 7 bases of the junction left unmatched. CDR3 bases: TGTGCCAGCAGCCTAACAGGGGAAAAGACTTTC. Translation gives CASSLTGEKTF.

V is TRBV7-2 and J is TRBJ2-3; TRBD2 matches at 7 bases. Germline CDR1 and CDR2: SGHTA and FQGNSA. The CDR3 extends over 14 amino acids. Trimming at V came to 5 bases and at J to 11 bases, leaving 13 bases not matched to a gene. The CDR3 DNA reads as TGTGCCAGCAGCACGATTCGGACTAGGTGGTGGCAGTATTTT. Encoded protein: CASSTIRTRWWQYF.

The V and J genes are TRBV6-1 and TRBJ2-1, with 9 bases identical to TRBD2. Germline V gene sequence: CDR1 MNHNS, CDR2 SASEGT. The J segment lost 10 bases and the V segment lost 1 base, leaving 8 bases of the junction unmatched. This CDR3 is 15 amino acids long. The CDR3 DNA reads as TGTGCCAGCAGTGAAGGGCTAGCGGGGAGTAGGGAGCAGTTCTTC. This gives the protein CASSEGLAGSREQFF.

The chain carries TRBV27 and TRBJ2-2; 8 bases agree with TRBD1. V lost 6 bases, J lost 4 bases, and 4 bases stayed unmatched. This CDR3 contains 14 residues. In germline, CDR1 is MNHEY, CDR2 SMNVEV (reference sequence). CDR3: CASRDRGRTGELFF. The CDR3, as DNA: TGTGCCAGCAGAGACAGGGGTCGCACCGGGGAGCTGTTTTTT.

This rearrangement joins TRBV10-1 to TRBJ2-1; D may be TRBD2 (6 bases). Germline V gene lookup returns CDR1 WNHNN and CDR2 SYGVQD (reference sequence). The CDR3 is made up of 13 amino acids. Trimming took off 4 bases at V and 4 bases at J, with 8 bases between the two ends. The CDR3 bases are TGCGCCAGCAGTGTAAGCGGGTACAATGAGCAGTTCTTC. This sequence encodes CASSVSGYNEQFF.

This sequence joins TRBV15 and TRBJ2-7, with 9 nucleotides matching TRBD1. The germline CDR1 and CDR2 sequences are LNHNV and YYDKDF (reference sequence). The CDR3 is 14 residues long. V was pared by 5 bases and J by 7 bases, with 9 bases of the junction left unmatched. The CDR3 is CATSGRDRASEQYF. In DNA, the CDR3 is TGTGCCACCAGCGGTCGGGACAGGGCTTCTGAGCAGTACTTC. The full variable domain, in which reference TRBV15 and TRBJ2-7 provide the parts outside the CDR3, is DAMVIQNPRYQVTQFGKPVTLSCSQTLNHNVMYWYQQKSSQAPKLLFHYYDKDFNNEADTPDNFQSRRPNTSFCFLDIRSPGLGDTAMYLCATSGRDRASEQYFGPGTRLTVT.

The rearrangement joins TRBV5-1 to TRBJ1-3, with 8 bases that match TRBD1. With 4 bases clipped from V and 4 bases from J, the junction kept 7 bases outside the gene matches. The CDR3 has 15 residues. Germline CDR1 is SGHRS and CDR2 is YFSETQ. The CDR3 protein is CASSIDRGSGNTIYF. The CDR3 nucleotides are TGCGCCAGCAGCATAGACAGGGGTTCAGGAAACACCATATATTTT.

The chain couples TRBV7-9 to TRBJ1-5; TRBD1 aligns across 9 bases. The CDR3 totals 16 residues. Germline CDR1 is SEHNR and CDR2 is FQNEAQ (reference sequence). V lost 5 bases, J lost 2 bases, and 7 bases stayed unmatched. This chain's CDR3 is CASSHSDRGGNQPQHF. DNA of the CDR3: TGTGCCAGCAGCCATTCGGACAGGGGAGGCAATCAGCCCCAGCATTTT.

The V gene is TRBV5-5, the J gene TRBJ2-1, with a tentative D call TRBD1 (5 bases). The V gene lost 4 bases and the J gene lost 10 bases, with 15 bases spanning the gap. Per the germline V gene, CDR1 is SGHKS and CDR2 is YYEKEE (reference sequence). The CDR3 covers 13 residues. The CDR3 loop is CASSQDISGEQFF. The CDR3 DNA follows: TGTGCCAGCAGCCAGGACATTTCAGGGGAGCAGTTCTTC.

The CDR3 DNA is TGTGCCAGCAGCCACGGGACTAGCGCCTACGAGCAGTACTTC. Amino acid sequence: CASSHGTSAYEQYF. This sequence joins TRBV3-1 (or the pseudogene TRBV3-2) and TRBJ2-7, with 10 bases aligning to TRBD2. V was clipped by 3 bases and J by 2 bases; unmatched bases: 1. Germline CDR1 LGHDT, CDR2 YNNKEL (reference sequence). The CDR3 length is 14 residues.

J is TRBJ2-1 and V is TRBV3-1 (or the pseudogene TRBV3-2), with 11 bases aligning to TRBD1. The CDR3 covers 15 residues. After removal of 0 bases from V and 7 bases from J, the junction contained 2 bases not matched to a gene. Germline CDR1 reads LGHDT; CDR2 reads YNNKEL (reference sequence). In nucleotides, the CDR3 is TGTGCCAGCAGCCAAGATGGGACAGGGGGGAATGAGCAGTTCTTC. It is translated as CASSQDGTGGNEQFF.

As concerns this clone: Other DNA sequences in the sample encode the same CDR3. The DNA for the CDR3 is TGTGCCAGCAGTTACTCACAGGGATACGAGCAGTACTTC. This translates into CASSYSQGYEQYF. This chain links TRBV6-5 with TRBJ2-7; a weak D match, TRBD1 (6 bases). V lost 0 bases and J lost 4, with 7 bases in between. CDR1 is MNHEY, CDR2 SVGAGI, per germline. The CDR3 totals 13 residues.

The chain carries TRBV27 and TRBJ2-3; TRBD1 might be the D (5 bases). Germline-derived CDR1 and CDR2 are MNHEY and SMNVEV (reference sequence). The V end was cut by 7 bases, the J end by 2 bases, with 10 bases between. This CDR3 is 13 amino acids long. The CDR3 sequence: CASTGYNTDTQYF. The CDR3 DNA reads TGTGCCAGCACAGGGTACAACACAGATACGCAGTATTTT.

The rearrangement uses TRBV4-1 and TRBJ2-7; no firm D call. The CDR3 extends over 15 amino acids. V lost 1 base to trimming and J lost 0 bases, with 10 bases between them. Germline V gene data show CDR1 as MGHRA and CDR2 as YSYEKL. CDR3 DNA sequence: TGCGCCAGCAGCCAAGGGCCCAGGTCCTCCTACGAGCAGTACTTC. This gives the protein CASSQGPRSSYEQYF.

V gene TRBV11-3 combines with J gene TRBJ2-7; 7 bases fit TRBD2. Looked up from germline, CDR1 is SGHNT and CDR2 is YENEEA. The CDR3 is made up of 14 amino acids. Trimming took 3 bases from V and 5 from J; bases not matched to a gene: 7. CDR3 DNA: TGTGCCAGCAGCTTTCTGGCGGGAGCCAACGAGCAGTACTTC. Translated: CASSFLAGANEQYF.

Only one count was recorded for this clone. V and J are TRBV7-3 and TRBJ2-2; D not certain. The CDR3 runs 13 residues. CDR1 is SGHTA and CDR2 is FQGTGA in the germline V gene. V lost 2 bases, J lost 4 bases, and 5 bases lay in between. In DNA, the CDR3 is TGTGCCAGCAGCTTATTCGGCACCGGGGAGCTGTTTTTT. Translation: CASSLFGTGELFF. Full variable domain (missing parts from reference TRBV7-3 and TRBJ2-2): GAGVSQTPSNKVTEKGKYVELRCDPISGHTALYWYRQSLGQGPEFLIYFQGTGAADDSGLPNDRFFAVRPEGSVSTLKIQRTERGDSAVYLCASSLFGTGELFFGEGSRLTVL.

The CDR3 loop is CASSESLETGASKNIQYF. Here the CDR3 DNA reads TGCGCCAGCAGTGAGTCGTTGGAAACAGGGGCCTCCAAAAACATTCAGTACTTC. The V gene is TRBV10-1, the J gene TRBJ2-4, with 7 bases fitting TRBD1. V lost 0 bases to trimming and J lost 2 bases; unmatched junction nucleotides: 10. The germline V gene encodes CDR1 WNHNN and CDR2 SYGVQD (reference sequence). The CDR3 consists of 18 residues.

This chain links TRBV3-1 (or the pseudogene TRBV3-2) with TRBJ1-2; a weak D match, TRBD1 (6 bases). From germline, CDR1 is LGHDT and CDR2 YNNKEL (reference sequence). The CDR3 length is 13 residues. V shed 4 bases and J shed 8 bases, with 14 bases lying between them. The CDR3 loop reads CASSLSQGRGYTF. The CDR3 nucleotides are TGTGCCAGCAGCCTTTCACAGGGTCGCGGCTACACCTTC.

The chain combines TRBV2 with TRBJ2-7; D is possibly TRBD2 (5 bases). The CDR3 extends over 12 amino acids. V was pared by 3 bases and J by 5 bases, with 8 bases between. The germline CDR1 and CDR2 sequences are SNHLY and FYNNEI. The CDR3 sequence: CASSDLGNEQYF. DNA for the CDR3: TGTGCCAGCAGTGACCTCGGGAACGAGCAGTACTTC.

The chain is built from TRBV12-3 or TRBV12-4 and TRBJ2-5; TRBD1 might be the D (6 bases). The CDR3 length is 11 residues. Trimming shortened V by 5 bases and J by 7 bases, and 8 bases separated the two germline ends. Here the CDR3 DNA reads TGTGCCAGCAGTCCACAGGGGACCCAGTACTTC. This encodes CASSPQGTQYF.

V and J are TRBV5-4 and TRBJ2-2; TRBD1 matches at 7 bases. The CDR3 runs to 17 residues. J was trimmed by 1 base and V by 1 base; bases with no gene match: 7. Per germline, CDR1 SGHNT and CDR2 YYREEE (reference sequence). The CDR3 spells CASSLPTGAGNTGELFF. CDR3 sequence (DNA): TGTGCCAGCAGCTTGCCTACAGGGGCGGGGAACACCGGGGAGCTGTTTTTT.

The J gene is TRBJ2-1, the V gene TRBV24-1; TRBD2 aligns across 12 bases. CDR3 size: 16 residues. CDR1 and CDR2 from the germline V gene are KGHDR and SFDVKD. The V segment lost 4 bases and the J segment 4 bases; nucleotides outside the gene matches: 4. The CDR3 region has the DNA TGTGCCACCAGTGAAACCACTAGCGGGAGGTACAATGAGCAGTTCTTC. The encoded protein is CATSETTSGRYNEQFF.

This chain uses TRBV29-1 with TRBJ1-2; tentatively, D is TRBD1 (6 bases). There are 19 residues in the CDR3. The V and J ends lost 1 base and 3 bases respectively, with 27 bases between them. Per the germline V gene, CDR1 is SQVTM and CDR2 is ANQGSEA. CDR3 nucleotide sequence: TGCAGCGTTGAAGCCTCCGGTCTGCCAATGGGGGGGCTGTACTATGGCTACACCTTC. Translating gives CSVEASGLPMGGLYYGYTF.

The chain recombines TRBV13 with TRBJ2-3; possible D gene TRBD2, 5 bases. Germline V gives CDR1 PRHDT, CDR2 FYEKMQ (reference sequence). The length of the CDR3 is 17 residues. V was trimmed by 3 bases and J by 0 bases, leaving 16 bases between them. In DNA form, the CDR3 reads TGTGCCAGCAGCTTCGAAAGCGGAGCGACTAGCACAGATACGCAGTATTTT. Translated: CASSFESGATSTDTQYF.

CDR3 loop: CASSLAGRAGYTF. The CDR3 bases are TGCGCCAGCAGCTTGGCCGGCAGGGCTGGCTACACCTTC. This sequence joins TRBV5-1 and TRBJ1-2, with D maybe TRBD1 (5 bases). The CDR3 length is 13 residues. The V gene's germline CDR1 is SGHRS and CDR2 YFSETQ. Trimming took off 0 bases at V and 7 bases at J, with 10 bases between the two ends.

The chain recombines TRBV9 with TRBJ2-1; TRBD1 matches 7 bases. Trimming at V came to 2 bases and at J to 8 bases, leaving 13 bases not matched to a gene. Germline V CDR1 and CDR2: SGDLS, YYNGEE. This CDR3 is 16 amino acids long. The CDR3 DNA reads as TGTGCCAGCAGCGTCCTCCGGGACAGAATAGGGGATGAGCAGTTCTTC. This codes for CASSVLRDRIGDEQFF.